These 19 T cell receptor beta chains originate from one sample sequenced in a study of cytomegalovirus exposure and HLA in healthy donors. 60 Vbeta and 13 Jbeta primers were used in PCR. Profiling relied on immunoSEQ multiplex PCR, and the TCRdb table lists in-frame clones only, not all of them. The sample has fewer than 150,000 clones, 70% to 80% seen once; the top ten hold more than 0.95%. Sequencing used PBMCs. Receptors were obtained from a man aged 50 to 60 in good health and CMV-seronegative.

The CDR3 DNA reads TGTGCCAGCAGTGAGATCGGACGCCACCCGGGGGGGGCCAACGTCCTGACTTTC. Amino acids: CASSEIGRHPGGANVLTF. The rearrangement uses TRBV2 and TRBJ2-6; D may be TRBD2 (5 bases). V was trimmed by 3 bases and J by 4 bases, leaving 19 bases between them. Germline CDR1 is SNHLY and CDR2 is FYNNEI. The CDR3 loop spans 18 amino acids.

This chain links TRBV10-3 with TRBJ2-3; 14 nucleotides agree with TRBD2. V was pared by 6 bases and J by 4 bases, with 9 bases of the junction left unmatched. The CDR3 sequence is 17 residues long. Per germline, CDR1 ENHRY and CDR2 SYGVKD. The CDR3 DNA is TGTGCCATCAGCGGGACTAGCGGGAGTAGGGGGGCAGATACGCAGTATTTT. It yields the protein CAISGTSGSRGADTQYF.

V gene TRBV29-1 combines with J gene TRBJ2-1; TRBD1 matches at 7 bases. V was clipped by 7 bases and J by 3 bases; unmatched bases: 12. The CDR3 is 15 amino acids. CDR1 is SQVTM, CDR2 ANQGSEA, per germline. CDR3: CSATGTVPLYNEQFF. CDR3 coding DNA: TGCAGCGCCACTGGGACAGTTCCCCTCTACAATGAGCAGTTCTTC.

This chain uses TRBV19 with TRBJ2-1; 9 bases fit TRBD2. Germline V gene sequence: CDR1 LNHDA, CDR2 SQIVND (reference sequence). CDR3 length: 16 residues. Losses at the gene ends were 5 bases for V and 6 bases for J; bases not matched to a gene: 11. In DNA form, the CDR3 reads TGTGCCAGTAGTGCCCGGGGCGGGAGGGAGCGCAATGAGCAGTTCTTC. This codes for CASSARGGRERNEQFF. Combining the CDR3 with reference TRBV19 and TRBJ2-1 gives the whole variable domain DGGITQSPKYLFRKEGQNVTLSCEQNLNHDAMYWYRQDPGQGLRLIYYSQIVNDFQKGDIAEGYSVSREKKESFPLTVTSAQKNPTAFYLCASSARGGRERNEQFFGPGTRLTVL.

This chain joins TRBV5-1 and TRBJ1-4, with TRBD1 identical over 7 bases. J was trimmed by 4 bases and V by 4 bases; bases with no gene match: 7. Germline loops: CDR1 SGHRS, CDR2 YFSETQ. The CDR3 is 15 residues long. CDR3 DNA: TGCGCCAGCAGCGGACGGGACAGATTTAATGAAAAACTGTTTTTT. Its translation: CASSGRDRFNEKLFF.

This chain joins TRBV6-5 and TRBJ2-3, with 12 bases that match TRBD1. Unmatched junction bases numbered 6, after V lost 10 bases and J lost 7 bases. Germline V lookup: CDR1 MNHEY, CDR2 SVGAGI. The CDR3 spans 13 residues. The DNA for the CDR3 is TGTGCCACCGGGACAGGGGGCTGGAATACGCAGTATTTT. Translation gives CATGTGGWNTQYF.

The chain links TRBV11-2 to TRBJ2-5; 7 bases line up with TRBD2. The J call may be mistaken, given a closer DNA end match to TRBJ2-7. CDR1 is SGHAT, CDR2 FQNNGV, per germline. The CDR3 loop spans 16 amino acids. The chain's CDR3 is CASSLNVVAGAYEQYF. The CDR3 region has the DNA TGTGCCAGCAGCTTAAACGTTGTGGCGGGGGCCTACGAGCAGTACTTC.

V is TRBV5-1 and J is TRBJ2-1; TRBD2 matches 8 bases. V gave up 0 bases and J gave up 0 bases; unmatched junction bases: 11. Looked up from germline, CDR1 is SGHRS and CDR2 is YFSETQ. The CDR3 runs 19 residues. The CDR3, as DNA: TGCGCCAGCAGCTTGGGTTATCTAGCGGGTAGTAGCTCCTACAATGAGCAGTTCTTC. Its protein product is CASSLGYLAGSSSYNEQFF. The complete variable domain, with remaining parts taken from reference TRBV5-1 and TRBJ2-1, reads KAGVTQTPRYLIKTRGQQVTLSCSPISGHRSVSWYQQTPGQGLQFLFEYFSETQRNKGNFPGRFSGRQFSNSRSEMNVSTLELGDSALYLCASSLGYLAGSSSYNEQFFGPGTRLTVL.

J is TRBJ2-2 and V is TRBV2; D is unresolved. V was cut by 2 bases and J by 4 bases, with 8 bases left in between. This CDR3 region has 14 residues. CDR1 is SNHLY, CDR2 FYNNEI, per germline. CDR3 DNA: TGTGCCAGCAGTGAACTGGAGAGCACCGGGGAGCTGTTTTTT. Protein product: CASSELESTGELFF.

The chain employs TRBV9 and TRBJ2-3; TRBD1 is a possible D gene (6 bases). The germline gives CDR1 SGDLS, CDR2 YYNGEE. The CDR3 runs 17 residues. With 0 bases removed from V and 0 bases from J, the gap between germline ends came to 14 bases. CDR3 sequence (DNA): TGTGCCAGCAGCGTAGCTAGGCAGGGGCCTAGCACAGATACGCAGTATTTT. Translated: CASSVARQGPSTDTQYF.

V and J are TRBV18 and TRBJ1-3; no firm D call. The CDR3 extends over 14 amino acids. The germline gives CDR1 KGHSH, CDR2 LQKENI. Deletions cut 3 bases from V and 2 bases from J, with 8 bases between. Written as DNA, the CDR3 is TGTGCCAGCTCACCTAGGGAGGCTGGAAACACCATATATTTT. Amino acid sequence: CASSPREAGNTIYF.

The rearrangement joins TRBV29-1 to TRBJ2-1, with D possibly being TRBD2 (6 bases). V was trimmed by 7 bases and J by 4 bases, leaving 20 bases between them. The germline V gene has CDR1 SQVTM and CDR2 ANQGSEA. CDR3 length: 15 amino acids. CDR3 nucleotide sequence: TGCAGCGCCGCCGCGGGACTTGCCTTTTACAATGAGCAGTTCTTC. Encoded protein: CSAAAGLAFYNEQFF.

The chain recombines TRBV28 with TRBJ2-3, with TRBD2 as a possible D gene (6 bases). The V gene's germline CDR1 is MDHEN and CDR2 SYDVKM. V lost 2 bases and J 5 bases, leaving 14 bases between the germline ends. The CDR3 has 15 amino acids. The CDR3 DNA is TGTGCCAGCAGTTTAGGGATCTCCGGGGGAGATACGCAGTATTTT. As protein: CASSLGISGGDTQYF. Full variable domain (remainder filled in from reference TRBV28 and TRBJ2-3): DVKVTQSSRYLVKRTGEKVFLECVQDMDHENMFWYRQDPGLGLRLIYFSYDVKMKEKGDIPEGYSVSREKKERFSLILESASTNQTSMYLCASSLGISGGDTQYFGPGTRLTVL.

The rearrangement joins TRBV28 to TRBJ1-2, with 9 bases matching TRBD1. Germline V lookup: CDR1 MDHEN, CDR2 SYDVKM. The CDR3 contains 17 residues. Trimming at V came to 4 bases and at J to 1 base, leaving 10 bases not matched to a gene. The CDR3 is CASSYSHRGPFNYGYTF. Written as DNA, the CDR3 is TGTGCCAGCAGTTATTCTCACAGGGGGCCATTTAACTATGGCTACACCTTC.

The V gene is TRBV28, the J gene TRBJ1-1, with a possible D match to TRBD1 (6 bases). The CDR3 loop spans 14 amino acids. Deletions cut 6 bases from V and 0 bases from J, with 11 bases between. CDR1 MDHEN and CDR2 SYDVKM come from the germline V gene. The CDR3 DNA reads TGTGCCAGCAGACCCGACAGGCTGAACACTGAAGCTTTCTTT. Protein: CASRPDRLNTEAFF.

This chain joins TRBV30 and TRBJ2-1; no clear D. V shed 3 bases and J shed 10 bases, with 16 bases lying between them. CDR3 size: 13 residues. In germline, CDR1 is GTSNPN, CDR2 SVGIG (reference sequence). The CDR3 spells CAWSHAVRGEQFF. The CDR3, as DNA: TGTGCCTGGAGCCACGCTGTCCGCGGCGAGCAGTTCTTC.

CDR3 bases: TGTGCCAGCAGAGGGACAGGGGAAGAGACCCAGTACTTC. This encodes CASRGTGEETQYF. V is TRBV2 and J is TRBJ2-5, with 10 bases identical to TRBD1. V dropped 6 bases and J dropped 3; count of bases not matched to a gene: 1. This CDR3 contains 13 residues. The germline V gene has CDR1 SNHLY and CDR2 FYNNEI.

This clone is a singleton in its sample. The chain has TRBV6-1 and TRBJ2-7, with 7 bases that match TRBD2. The CDR3 spans 15 residues. V lost 7 bases and J lost 0; bases outside the gene matches: 9. The germline gives CDR1 MNHNS, CDR2 SASEGT. The CDR3 DNA sequence: TGTGCCAGCACCCAAGGGCGGGGGAGCTCCTACGAGCAGTACTTC. Residues: CASTQGRGSSYEQYF.

The V gene is TRBV28, the J gene TRBJ2-1; D unresolved. The germline V gene encodes CDR1 MDHEN and CDR2 SYDVKM. The V end lost 4 bases, the J end lost 2 bases, and 9 bases lay between the germline ends. This CDR3 region has 14 residues. CDR3 region: CASSYPSPYNEQFF. The CDR3 DNA is TGTGCCAGCAGTTATCCTAGTCCCTACAATGAGCAGTTCTTC.